This T cell receptor (beta chain) was recorded in a study of PD-L1 blockade in urothelial cancer. Regarding time point: pretreatment peripheral blood. Trimming stripped 1 base from V and 8 bases from J, with 3 bases between. The CDR3 loop spans 10 amino acids. Germline V CDR1 and CDR2: DFQATT, SNEGSKA (reference sequence). Using immunoSEQ multiplex PCR, the repertoire was profiled, and TCRdb retains in-frame clones only, with some absent. The sample lists some 45,000 clones, more than 70% seen once, with approximately 25% in the top ten. The chain carries TRBV20-1 and TRBJ2-1; D not certain. Material: PBMCs, obtained around atezolizumab (anti-PD-L1) treatment. This clonotype was obtained from a donor at least 40 years old with urothelial cancer. The CDR3 protein is CSARGDEQFF. The DNA for the CDR3 is TGCAGTGCTAGAGGCGATGAGCAGTTCTTC.